The 11 T cell receptor beta chains listed next were all sequenced from one sample in a study of blood T cell repertoires in COVID-19. Sequencing used immunoSEQ multiplex PCR; TCRdb keeps in-frame clones, though not all of them. The data hold around 250,000 clones, with 86% observed a single time. The sample comprised peripheral blood. The receptors stem from a young man with active or convalescent COVID-19.

CDR3 region: CASSGSGSRAKTQYF. The CDR3 DNA reads TGTGCCAGCAGTGGTAGCGGGTCCAGGGCCAAGACCCAGTACTTC. This chain uses TRBV27 with TRBJ2-5; 7 bases are a match to TRBD2. CDR1 is MNHEY and CDR2 is SMNVEV in the germline V gene (reference sequence). The CDR3 is 15 residues long. Trimming cost V 5 bases and J 6 bases; bases outside gene matches: 12.

The chain couples TRBV28 to TRBJ2-6; D gene unclear. The germline gives CDR1 MDHEN, CDR2 SYDVKM. There are 14 residues in the CDR3. V lost 6 bases to trimming and J lost 0 bases, with 6 bases between them. CDR3 loop: CASSRSSGANVLTF. The CDR3 DNA reads TGTGCCAGCAGCCGCAGCTCTGGGGCCAACGTCCTGACTTTC.

The gene calls are TRBV27 and TRBJ2-5, with D uncertain. CDR1 is MNHEY, CDR2 SMNVEV, per germline (reference sequence). Trimming removed 5 bases from V and 2 bases from J, with 15 bases in between. The length of the CDR3 is 15 residues. The chain's CDR3 is CASSLQKHTQETQYF. As DNA, the CDR3 is TGTGCCAGCAGTCTTCAAAAACATACACAAGAGACCCAGTACTTC.

This clone was detected only a few times. This rearrangement joins TRBV10-1 to TRBJ2-1; TRBD2 agrees at 10 bases. With 8 bases clipped from V and 1 base from J, the junction kept 17 bases outside the gene matches. The germline V gene has CDR1 WNHNN and CDR2 SYGVQD (reference sequence). CDR3 length: 19 residues. The CDR3 reads CASRGQSSSSGRSYNEQFF. CDR3 sequence (DNA): TGCGCCAGCCGAGGACAGAGTTCCTCTAGCGGGAGATCCTACAATGAGCAGTTCTTC.

Here the CDR3 reads CASSPRTASYEQYF. The CDR3 DNA follows: TGTGCCAGTAGTCCACGGACTGCCTCCTACGAGCAGTACTTC. This chain links TRBV19 with TRBJ2-7, with D perhaps TRBD2 (5 bases). This CDR3 is built from 14 residues. Deletions cut 5 bases from V and 0 bases from J, with 11 bases between. CDR1 is LNHDA, CDR2 SQIVND, per germline (reference sequence).

This clone is a singleton in its sample. This chain uses TRBV27 with TRBJ2-3; tentatively, D is TRBD1 (5 bases). The germline gives CDR1 MNHEY, CDR2 SMNVEV (reference sequence). V was trimmed by 10 bases and J by 5 bases, leaving 19 bases between them. This CDR3 comprises 14 residues. CDR3 in DNA: TGTGCCATCCCGAGGTGCAGGGTAGAAGATACGCAGTATTTT. It yields the protein CAIPRCRVEDTQYF.

The chain carries TRBV4-1 and TRBJ1-1, with 8 bases lining up with TRBD1. Germline assignment: CDR1 MGHRA and CDR2 YSYEKL. J was trimmed by 5 bases and V by 4 bases; bases with no gene match: 9. This CDR3 has 15 amino acids. CDR3 loop: CASSPTPTGDTEAFF. The CDR3 DNA is TGCGCCAGCAGCCCCACTCCGACAGGGGATACTGAAGCTTTCTTT.

This clone was recorded a few times. The V gene is TRBV10-3, the J gene TRBJ2-3; D possibly corresponds to TRBD1 (5 bases). Germline CDR1 reads ENHRY; CDR2 reads SYGVKD. The ends were cut back, 0 bases at V and 4 bases at J, with 11 bases in the middle. There are 15 residues in the CDR3. The CDR3, as DNA: TGTGCCATCAGTGAGTCGAACGCAGGGTCAGATACGCAGTATTTT. This codes for CAISESNAGSDTQYF.

The V gene is TRBV7-9, the J gene TRBJ2-7; possible D gene TRBD1, 6 bases. The V gene's germline CDR1 is SEHNR and CDR2 FQNEAQ (reference sequence). The CDR3 has 15 residues. Trimming took 5 bases from V and 6 from J, leaving 20 bases between them. CDR3 nucleotides: TGTGCCAGCAGCAGGTTCCGGGACAAACGAACCGAGCAGTACTTC. It codes for CASSRFRDKRTEQYF.

This clone has more than one count but fewer than ten. This chain joins TRBV27 and TRBJ2-5; D perhaps matches TRBD2 (6 bases). The CDR3 extends over 14 amino acids. Germline lookup yields CDR1 MNHEY and CDR2 SMNVEV (reference sequence). The V gene lost 5 bases and the J gene lost 5 bases, with 15 bases spanning the gap. CDR3 loop: CASSGGRRAETQYF. The DNA of the CDR3 is TGTGCCAGCAGTGGCGGCAGGAGGGCGGAGACCCAGTACTTC.

This sequence joins TRBV15 and TRBJ2-7; TRBD2 aligns across 7 bases. The V segment lost 0 bases and the J segment 2 bases; nucleotides outside the gene matches: 4. The CDR3 is made up of 15 amino acids. CDR1 is LNHNV, CDR2 YYDKDF, per germline (reference sequence). CDR3: CATSRDKGLTYEQYF. CDR3 nucleotide sequence: TGTGCCACCAGCAGAGATAAGGGACTAACCTACGAGCAGTACTTC.